These 28 T cell receptor beta chains came from one sample sequenced in a study of blood T cells in healthy people across ages. A second PCR of 7 to 11 cycles used a sample-barcoded 5' primer and a J-beta primer mix. TCRdb analysed the 5' RACE reads with MiXCR anew, one entry per CDR3 protein. Of around 970,000 distinct CDR3 sequences in the sample, around 54% are singletons; the top ten hold about a fifth. The sequencing input was blood. Receptors originate from a woman aged 60-75 years in good health.

This clonotype was counted a single time. The chain uses TRBV3-1 and TRBJ1-1; no definite D call. Between the trimmed V and J ends, which lost 1 base and 6 bases, there was a span of 9 bases. Looked up from germline, CDR1 is LGHDT and CDR2 is YNNKEL (reference sequence). The CDR3 runs 13 residues. CDR3 coding DNA: TGTGCCAGCAGCCAAGTTGGTCAGCCTGAAGCTTTCTTT. Encoded protein: CASSQVGQPEAFF.

The V gene is TRBV4-1, the J gene TRBJ2-7, with D possibly being TRBD2 (6 bases). CDR3 length equals 16 residues. From germline, CDR1 is MGHRA and CDR2 YSYEKL. The germline V and J ends were trimmed by 1 base and 3 bases, with 16 bases remaining between them. CDR3 residues: CASSQVLIGSFYEQYF. The CDR3 DNA is TGCGCCAGCAGCCAAGTCCTCATCGGGAGCTTCTACGAGCAGTACTTC.

This clonotype was observed a handful of times. J is TRBJ2-7 and V is TRBV4-1; TRBD2 matches at 9 bases. V lost 1 base, J lost 2 bases, and 6 bases stayed unmatched. Germline V gene lookup returns CDR1 MGHRA and CDR2 YSYEKL. CDR3 length: 16 residues. CDR3 sequence (DNA): TGCGCCAGCAGCCAAGGAGAGCGGGAGGTAACCTACGAGCAGTACTTC. It encodes CASSQGEREVTYEQYF.

The V gene is TRBV20-1, the J gene TRBJ2-3; D may be TRBD2 (6 bases). Germline CDR1 is DFQATT and CDR2 is SNEGSKA (reference sequence). This CDR3 has 14 amino acids. Trimming took off 4 bases at V and 4 bases at J, with 15 bases between the two ends. The CDR3 here is CSAIKAGLADTQYF. The CDR3 nucleotides are TGCAGTGCTATTAAAGCGGGTTTGGCAGATACGCAGTATTTT.

In this sample, this clonotype turned up a few times. V usage is TRBV7-9 and J usage is TRBJ1-2; maybe TRBD1 (6 bases). Trimming stripped 3 bases from V and 6 bases from J, with 11 bases between. Germline assignment: CDR1 SEHNR and CDR2 FQNEAQ (reference sequence). The CDR3 has 13 amino acids. The CDR3: CASSFYRVDGYTF. The CDR3 DNA sequence: TGTGCCAGCAGCTTCTACAGGGTAGATGGCTACACCTTC.

For this clonotype: Germline is not matched at one junction end, which may reflect a read error. The V call is TRBV28, the J call TRBJ2-7; D could derive from TRBD1 or TRBD2 (6 bases each). This CDR3 comprises 15 residues. Germline V gene lookup returns CDR1 MDHEN and CDR2 SYDVKM. The CDR3: CASSGGTWSSDEQYF. The CDR3, as DNA: TGTGCCAGCAGTGGAGGGACATGGAGCTCCGACGAGCAGTACTTC.

This clonotype has just a few counts. V gene TRBV4-2 combines with J gene TRBJ2-3; 10 bases fit TRBD2. The germline CDR1 and CDR2 sequences are LGHNA and YNFKEQ. CDR3 length: 19 amino acids. V shed 3 bases, J shed 0 bases, and the junction held 12 bases outside the gene matches. CDR3 residues: CASSHASGSLRTSTDTQYF. In DNA form, the CDR3 reads TGTGCCAGCAGCCACGCTAGCGGGAGCTTAAGAACTAGCACAGATACGCAGTATTTT.

J is TRBJ2-1 and V is TRBV4-2; 7 nucleotides align to TRBD2. Unmatched junction bases numbered 14, after V lost 4 bases and J lost 5 bases. From germline, CDR1 is LGHNA and CDR2 YNFKEQ. The length of the CDR3 is 17 residues. The CDR3 DNA follows: TGTGCCAGCAGCCTCAGGGATTCGGGAGGCCCCCACAATGAGCAGTTCTTC. Its protein is CASSLRDSGGPHNEQFF.

This clonotype appeared a few times. CDR3 amino acids: CSVLTGLTILSYNEQFF. The CDR3 coding sequence is TGCAGCGTTTTGACAGGCCTGACCATCCTCTCCTACAATGAGCAGTTCTTC. The chain links TRBV29-1 to TRBJ2-1; perhaps TRBD1 as D (6 bases). Germline CDR1 and CDR2: SQVTM and ANQGSEA. The CDR3 runs to 17 residues. The V gene lost 5 bases and the J gene lost 0 bases, with 20 bases spanning the gap.

This clonotype was observed a few times. The V call is TRBV3-1, the J call TRBJ2-1, with 13 positions matching TRBD2. Looked up from germline, CDR1 is LGHDT and CDR2 is YNNKEL (reference sequence). The ends lost 0 bases at V and 6 bases at J; junction bases unmatched: 5. The CDR3 covers 17 residues. The CDR3 loop reads CASSQDLGLAGRNEQFF. CDR3 in DNA: TGTGCCAGCAGCCAAGATTTGGGACTAGCGGGACGCAATGAGCAGTTCTTC.

As regards this clonotype: The junction does not match germline at one end; this may be a read error. The chain links TRBV5-8 to TRBJ2-3; 8 positions agree with TRBD1. The CDR3 covers 15 residues. CDR1 and CDR2 from the germline V gene are SGHTS and YDEGEE. CDR3 amino acids: CASSRGQGFKDAQYF. The CDR3 nucleotides are TGTGCCAGCAGTCGTGGACAGGGATTTAAAGATGCGCAGTATTTT.

The chain has TRBV20-1 and TRBJ2-5; D not certain. Looked up from germline, CDR1 is DFQATT and CDR2 is SNEGSKA (reference sequence). This CDR3 comprises 16 residues. Trimming pared 1 base from V and 5 bases from J, leaving 20 bases between. CDR3 in DNA: TGCAGTGCTAGAGTCCTCGGGCAGGCCGTGGAGGAGACCCAGTACTTC. Its protein is CSARVLGQAVEETQYF.

V and J are TRBV29-1 and TRBJ1-5; perhaps TRBD1 as D (6 bases). V gave up 6 bases and J gave up 3 bases, with 15 bases separating them. Germline values: CDR1 SQVTM, CDR2 ANQGSEA. The CDR3 has 14 amino acids. CDR3 sequence: CSVRTGTPNQPQHF. DNA of the CDR3: TGCAGCGTCCGCACCGGGACACCCAATCAGCCCCAGCATTTT.

The chain is built from TRBV2 and TRBJ2-5; TRBD2 aligns across 13 bases. The end of the DNA is better explained by TRBJ2-7, so the J call may be wrong. This CDR3 is built from 15 residues. From germline, CDR1 is SNHLY and CDR2 FYNNEI. The chain's CDR3 is CASSRTSGSLNEQYF. The CDR3 DNA reads as TGTGCCAGCAGCCGGACTAGCGGGAGTCTCAACGAGCAGTACTTC.

This clonotype was observed a few times. V is TRBV7-2 and J is TRBJ2-7; weak D call: TRBD2 (6 bases). V lost 8 bases and J 5 bases, leaving 16 bases between the germline ends. Germline V lookup: CDR1 SGHTA, CDR2 FQGNSA. The CDR3 runs 13 residues. The CDR3 nucleotides are TGTGCCAGCGGCGCGGGGAGGATCAACGAGCAGTACTTC. It is translated as CASGAGRINEQYF.

The table lists this clonotype with a count of one. The V and J genes are TRBV11-2 and TRBJ2-7, with D maybe TRBD1 (7 bases). The CDR3 covers 14 residues. Trimming cost V 8 bases and J 4 bases, with 18 bases left between them. Germline V gives CDR1 SGHAT, CDR2 FQNNGV. Written as DNA, the CDR3 is TGTGCCAGCCGCATGGAGGGGGCGTCATACGAGCAGTACTTC. Translated, it gives CASRMEGASYEQYF.

This rearrangement joins TRBV20-1 to TRBJ2-2; D is unclear. The CDR3 has 13 amino acids. Germline V CDR1 and CDR2: DFQATT, SNEGSKA (reference sequence). Trimming removed 7 bases at V and 4 bases at J, with 13 bases between. The CDR3, as DNA: TGCAGTGTTCTGAGTGGCGGCACCGGGGAGCTGTTTTTT. Its protein product is CSVLSGGTGELFF.

This rearrangement joins TRBV15 to TRBJ2-6; D unresolved. From germline, CDR1 is LNHNV and CDR2 YYDKDF (reference sequence). CDR3 length: 17 residues. The V end lost 1 base, the J end lost 2 bases, and 12 bases lay between the germline ends. The CDR3 loop is CATSRGSGIAGANVLTF. Here the CDR3 DNA reads TGTGCCACCAGCAGAGGTAGTGGAATCGCTGGGGCCAACGTCCTGACTTTC.

This clonotype has more than one count but fewer than ten. The chain carries TRBV6-1 and TRBJ1-2, with 10 nucleotides matching TRBD1. This CDR3 comprises 14 residues. CDR1 MNHNS and CDR2 SASEGT come from the germline V gene. V gave up 4 bases and J gave up 3 bases; unmatched junction bases: 2. Written as DNA, the CDR3 is TGTGCCAGCAGTGTGGACAGGGGGGACTATGGCTACACCTTC. It yields the protein CASSVDRGDYGYTF.

The chain is built from TRBV2 and TRBJ2-7; TRBD2 might be the D (5 bases). The J call may be faulty, since TRBJ2-5 better matches the DNA end. This CDR3 has 12 residues. The V gene's germline CDR1 is SNHLY and CDR2 FYNNEI. In DNA, the CDR3 is TGTGCCACAGGCACTAGACGAGAGACCCAGTACTTC. Amino acids: CATGTRRETQYF.

This clonotype came up once. The chain recombines TRBV28 with TRBJ2-7; 7 bases agree with TRBD2. With 5 bases clipped from V and 3 bases from J, the junction kept 10 bases outside the gene matches. Germline V gene data show CDR1 as MDHEN and CDR2 as SYDVKM. CDR3 length: 15 residues. CDR3 DNA: TGTGCCAGCAGTCCCGTCGGTGCGGGAGACTACGAGCAGTACTTC. Translation gives CASSPVGAGDYEQYF.

This clonotype appeared a few times. The chain uses TRBV10-3 and TRBJ2-3; no clear D. The germline CDR1 and CDR2 sequences are ENHRY and SYGVKD. V gave up 0 bases and J gave up 2 bases, with 6 bases separating them. This CDR3 has 14 amino acids. The DNA of the CDR3 is TGTGCCATCAGTGAGTCGCCTAACACAGATACGCAGTATTTT. Its translation: CAISESPNTDTQYF.

The V call is TRBV10-3, the J call TRBJ2-3; D ambiguous. The CDR3 is 17 residues long. CDR1 is ENHRY, CDR2 SYGVKD, per germline. V was clipped by 0 bases and J by 1 base, with 14 bases between them. CDR3 in amino acids: CAISESPADFGTDTQYF. CDR3 nucleotide sequence: TGTGCCATCAGTGAGTCGCCTGCTGACTTTGGCACAGATACGCAGTATTTT.

V and J are TRBV4-3 and TRBJ2-7; D unresolved. CDR3 length: 15 residues. V was trimmed by 2 bases and J by 6 bases, leaving 17 bases between them. Germline lookup yields CDR1 LGHNA and CDR2 YSLEER. This CDR3 is CASSQFYVSSREQYF. As DNA, the CDR3 is TGCGCCAGCAGCCAATTCTACGTATCGTCTCGCGAGCAGTACTTC.

For this clonotype: Its ends do not fully match the called genes, so a read error is possible. This chain links TRBV28 with TRBJ2-1; D possibly corresponds to TRBD2 (5 bases). Germline V gene data show CDR1 as MDHEN and CDR2 as SYDVKM. There are 15 residues in the CDR3. The CDR3: CANSLSRGTYNEQFF. CDR3 in DNA: TGTGCCAACAGTTTATCGCGAGGGACCTACAATGAGCAGTTCTTC.

The chain combines TRBV20-1 with TRBJ2-1; no definite D call. V lost 5 bases and J lost 4, with 15 bases in between. Germline-derived CDR1 and CDR2 are DFQATT and SNEGSKA (reference sequence). The CDR3 contains 14 residues. The CDR3 nucleotides read TGCAGTGCTGTGGTCTATACTGAATACAATGAGCAGTTCTTC. It is translated as CSAVVYTEYNEQFF.

This clonotype occurred once. The V call is TRBV6-4, the J call TRBJ2-5, with TRBD2 matching over 9 bases. The ends lost 6 bases at V and 7 bases at J; junction bases unmatched: 12. From germline, CDR1 is MRHNA and CDR2 SNTAGT. The CDR3 extends over 15 amino acids. The CDR3 sequence: CASSESGRSPWTQYF. In nucleotides, the CDR3 is TGTGCCAGCAGCGAGAGCGGGAGGTCCCCTTGGACCCAGTACTTC.

The chain carries TRBV6-2 or TRBV6-3 and TRBJ1-1; a possible D gene is TRBD1 (5 bases). V was pared by 2 bases and J by 1 base, with 11 bases between. Germline CDR1 MNHEY, CDR2 SVGEGT. The CDR3 consists of 15 residues. The DNA for the CDR3 is TGTGCCAGCAGTTACGATACAGGCGCGAACACTGAAGCTTTCTTT. Protein: CASSYDTGANTEAFF.